The 7 T cell receptor beta chains given below trace back to one sample, sequenced in a study of human T cells and chemical hapten exposure. A single record per CDR3 protein comes from TCRdb applying MiXCR to the RACE reads. The data show 80,000 to 95,000 distinct CDR3 sequences, about 10% seen once. The time point: patch test 1, 2 weeks after DPC sensitization. Treatment specified: therapeutic diphenylcyclopropenone sensitization with weekly scalp DPC. Here the sequenced sample was whole blood, taken in connection with sensitization to the hapten diphenylcyclopropenone (DPC). These TCRs come from a woman in her forties or fifties with alopecia areata. Some clones in this sample may be carry-over from other donors' samples.

This clonotype was recorded at least ten times. This chain joins TRBV6-5 and TRBJ2-7, with TRBD2 matching 14 bases. Per germline, CDR1 MNHEY and CDR2 SVGAGI. V dropped 4 bases and J dropped 8; count of bases not matched to a gene: 4. The CDR3 has 14 residues. The CDR3 loop is CASSLGLAGAQQYF. As DNA, the CDR3 is TGTGCCAGCAGTTTGGGACTAGCGGGGGCGCAGCAGTACTTC.

This clonotype showed up just a few times. The genes are TRBV5-1 and TRBJ1-1; maybe TRBD1 (6 bases). The germline V gene has CDR1 SGHRS and CDR2 YFSETQ. Trimming took 2 bases from V and 0 from J, leaving 11 bases between them. This CDR3 contains 15 residues. CDR3 region: CASSFTRGLNTEAFF. The DNA for the CDR3 is TGCGCCAGCAGCTTCACCAGGGGCTTGAACACTGAAGCTTTCTTT. The full variable domain, completed using reference TRBV5-1 and TRBJ1-1, is KAGVTQTPRYLIKTRGQQVTLSCSPISGHRSVSWYQQTPGQGLQFLFEYFSETQRNKGNFPGRFSGRQFSNSRSEMNVSTLELGDSALYLCASSFTRGLNTEAFFGQGTRLTVV.

This clonotype has a count of ten or more. The rearrangement uses TRBV15 and TRBJ1-5; D uncertain. The CDR3 extends over 15 amino acids. Trimming removed 0 bases from V and 3 bases from J, with 9 bases in between. Germline values: CDR1 LNHNV, CDR2 YYDKDF (reference sequence). The CDR3 sequence is CATSRDNSHNQPQHF. The CDR3 coding sequence is TGTGCCACCAGCAGAGATAACAGCCACAATCAGCCCCAGCATTTT.

V usage is TRBV5-1 and J usage is TRBJ2-3; D is undetermined. The germline V gene has CDR1 SGHRS and CDR2 YFSETQ. V lost 0 bases and J 1 base, leaving 9 bases between the germline ends. This CDR3 region has 15 residues. The CDR3 here is CASSLVGIGTDTQYF. The CDR3 nucleotides are TGCGCCAGCAGCTTGGTGGGTATAGGCACAGATACGCAGTATTTT.

On this clonotype itself: The junction shows a germline mismatch at one end, possibly a read error. The V call is TRBV7-2, the J call TRBJ2-6; tentatively, D is TRBD1 (5 bases). The CDR3 covers 15 residues. Germline CDR1 and CDR2: SGHTA and FQGNSA. CDR3: CASSLGGSGAIVLTF. The CDR3 DNA reads TGTGCCAGCAGCTTAGGTGGCTCTGGGGCCATCGTCCTGACTTTC.

This clonotype was detected only a few times. This chain uses TRBV30 with TRBJ1-5; possibly TRBD1 for D (6 bases). Germline CDR1 and CDR2: GTSNPN and SVGIG (reference sequence). Between the trimmed V and J ends, which lost 2 bases and 1 base, there was a span of 12 bases. There are 15 residues in the CDR3. The CDR3 DNA is TGTGCCTGGAGTTGGGCAGGGGAGAGCAATCAGCCCCAGCATTTT. It yields the protein CAWSWAGESNQPQHF.

This clonotype was seen more than once but under ten times. The J gene is TRBJ1-4, the V gene TRBV20-1, with TRBD1 as a possible D gene (6 bases). The CDR3 loop spans 14 amino acids. Germline V lookup: CDR1 DFQATT, CDR2 SNEGSKA (reference sequence). V was clipped by 6 bases and J by 5 bases, with 16 bases between them. This CDR3 is CSAPDRIKNEKLFF. CDR3 DNA sequence: TGCAGTGCCCCGGACAGAATCAAAAATGAAAAACTGTTTTTT.